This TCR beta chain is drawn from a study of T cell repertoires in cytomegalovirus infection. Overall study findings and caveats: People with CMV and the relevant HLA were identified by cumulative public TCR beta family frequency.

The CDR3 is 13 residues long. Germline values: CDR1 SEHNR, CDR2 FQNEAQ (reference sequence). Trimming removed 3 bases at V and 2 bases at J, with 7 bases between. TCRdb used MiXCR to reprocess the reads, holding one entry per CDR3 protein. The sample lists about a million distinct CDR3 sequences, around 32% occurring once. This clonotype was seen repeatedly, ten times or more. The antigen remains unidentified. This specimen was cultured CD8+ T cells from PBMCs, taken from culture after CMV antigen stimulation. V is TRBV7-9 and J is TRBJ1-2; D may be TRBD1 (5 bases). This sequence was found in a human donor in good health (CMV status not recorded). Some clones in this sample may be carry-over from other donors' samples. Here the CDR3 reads CASSFDSNYGYTF. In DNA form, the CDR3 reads TGTGCCAGCAGCTTTGACAGCAACTATGGCTACACCTTC.